The source of this T cell receptor (beta chain) is a study of blood T cell repertoires in COVID-19. The length of the CDR3 is 15 residues. Germline V gene data show CDR1 as MDHEN and CDR2 as SYDVKM. After removal of 6 bases from V and 3 bases from J, the junction contained 6 bases not matched to a gene. Self-reported history from a screening survey and questionnaire set each donor's cohort. Two consecutive negative NP/OP PCR tests, clearance, or resolved symptoms defined Cohort 3 recovery. Only in-frame clones appear in the TCRdb table, and some are missing; sequencing was by immunoSEQ multiplex PCR. The sample has over 130,000 clones; approximately 79% are singletons. This clone occurred once.

This clonotype was obtained from a woman aged 45-59 years who had recovered from COVID-19. The specimen sequenced was PBMCs or T cells enriched from blood (not recorded which). The chain couples TRBV28 to TRBJ2-1, with 9 positions matching TRBD2. The CDR3 DNA reads TGTGCCAGCAGGGATGCTAGCGGGAACTACAATGAGCAGTTCTTC. Residues: CASRDASGNYNEQFF.